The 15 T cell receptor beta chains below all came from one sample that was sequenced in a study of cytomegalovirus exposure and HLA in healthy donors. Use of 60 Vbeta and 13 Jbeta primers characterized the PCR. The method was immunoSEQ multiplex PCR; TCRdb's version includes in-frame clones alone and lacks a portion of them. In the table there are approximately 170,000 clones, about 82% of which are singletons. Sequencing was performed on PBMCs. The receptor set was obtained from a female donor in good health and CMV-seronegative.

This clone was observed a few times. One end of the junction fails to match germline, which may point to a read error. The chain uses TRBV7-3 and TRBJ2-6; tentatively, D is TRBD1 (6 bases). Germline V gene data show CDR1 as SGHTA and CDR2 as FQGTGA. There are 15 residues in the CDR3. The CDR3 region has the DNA TGTGCCAGCAGCTTAATGCTGCTGGGGGCCAACGGCCTGACTTTC. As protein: CASSLMLLGANGLTF.

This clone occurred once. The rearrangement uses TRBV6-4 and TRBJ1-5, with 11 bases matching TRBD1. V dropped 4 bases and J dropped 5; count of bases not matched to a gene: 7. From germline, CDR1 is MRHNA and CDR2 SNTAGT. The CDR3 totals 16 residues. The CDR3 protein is CASSGSGTGGYQPQHF. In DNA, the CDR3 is TGTGCCAGCAGTGGATCTGGGACAGGGGGGTATCAGCCCCAGCATTTT.

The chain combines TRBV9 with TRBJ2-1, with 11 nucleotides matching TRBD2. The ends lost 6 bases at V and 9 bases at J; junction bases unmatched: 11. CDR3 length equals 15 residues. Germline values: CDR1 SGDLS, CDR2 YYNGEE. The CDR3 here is CASNLAGGTKVEQFF. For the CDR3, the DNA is TGTGCCAGCAACTTAGCGGGGGGGACCAAGGTTGAGCAGTTCTTC.

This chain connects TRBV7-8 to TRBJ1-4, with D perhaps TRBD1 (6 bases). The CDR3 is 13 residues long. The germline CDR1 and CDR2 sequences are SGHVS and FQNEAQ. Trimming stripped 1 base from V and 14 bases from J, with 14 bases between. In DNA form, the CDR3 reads TGTGCCAGCAGCTTAGGATACAGGGTGGGCCTGTTTTTT. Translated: CASSLGYRVGLFF.

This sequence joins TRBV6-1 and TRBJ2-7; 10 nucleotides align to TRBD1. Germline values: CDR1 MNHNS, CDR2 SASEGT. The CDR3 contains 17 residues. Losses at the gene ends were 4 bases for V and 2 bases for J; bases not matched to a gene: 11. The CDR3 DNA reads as TGTGCCAGCAGTGGAGCACTGGGGACAGGGGATACCTACGAGCAGTACTTC. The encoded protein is CASSGALGTGDTYEQYF.

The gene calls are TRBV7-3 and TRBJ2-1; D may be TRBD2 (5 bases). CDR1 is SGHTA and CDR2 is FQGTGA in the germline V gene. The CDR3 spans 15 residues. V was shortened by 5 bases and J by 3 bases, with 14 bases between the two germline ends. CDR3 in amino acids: CASSPESGNYNEQFF. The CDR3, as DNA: TGTGCCAGCAGCCCCGAATCCGGGAACTACAATGAGCAGTTCTTC.

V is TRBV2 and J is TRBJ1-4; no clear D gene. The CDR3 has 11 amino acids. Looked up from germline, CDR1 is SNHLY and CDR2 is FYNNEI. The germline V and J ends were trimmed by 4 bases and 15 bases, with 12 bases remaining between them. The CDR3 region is CASSGARDMFF. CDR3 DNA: TGTGCCAGCAGTGGGGCACGGGATATGTTTTTT. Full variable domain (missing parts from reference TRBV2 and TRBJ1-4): EPEVTQTPSHQVTQMGQEVILRCVPISNHLYFYWYRQILGQKVEFLVSFYNNEISEKSEIFDDQFSVERPDGSNFTLKIRSTKLEDSAMYFCASSGARDMFFGSGTQLSVL.

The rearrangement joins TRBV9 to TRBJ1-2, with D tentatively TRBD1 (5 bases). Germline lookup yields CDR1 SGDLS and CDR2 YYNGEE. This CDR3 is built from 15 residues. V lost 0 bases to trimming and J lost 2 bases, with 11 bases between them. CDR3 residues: CASSVAAGPNYGYTF. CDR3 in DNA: TGTGCCAGCAGCGTAGCTGCAGGGCCAAACTATGGCTACACCTTC.

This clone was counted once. CDR3 coding DNA: TGTGCCAGCAGCCCGGGGTTCGGATTCGGAGAGACCCAGTACTTC. Translation gives CASSPGFGFGETQYF. The gene calls are TRBV7-9 and TRBJ2-5; maybe TRBD2 (5 bases). The germline V gene encodes CDR1 SEHNR and CDR2 FQNEAQ (reference sequence). The CDR3 extends over 15 amino acids. Trimming cost V 5 bases and J 4 bases, with 17 bases left between them.

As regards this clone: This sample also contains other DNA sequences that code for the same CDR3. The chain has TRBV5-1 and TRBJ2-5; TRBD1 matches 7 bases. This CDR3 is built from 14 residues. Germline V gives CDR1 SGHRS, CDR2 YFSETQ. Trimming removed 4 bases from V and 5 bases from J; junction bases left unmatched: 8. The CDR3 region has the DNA TGCGCCAGCAGCCTACTTGGACAGGCGGAGACCCAGTACTTC. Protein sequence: CASSLLGQAETQYF.

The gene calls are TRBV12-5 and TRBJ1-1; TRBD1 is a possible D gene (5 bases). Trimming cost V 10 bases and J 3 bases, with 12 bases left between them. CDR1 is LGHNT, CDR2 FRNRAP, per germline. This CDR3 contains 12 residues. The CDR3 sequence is CATDGGDTEAFF. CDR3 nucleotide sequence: TGTGCTACGGACGGGGGGGACACTGAAGCTTTCTTT.

The CDR3 DNA sequence: TGTGCCAGCAGTTCATCCGGGAACATTCAGTACTTC. It is translated as CASSSSGNIQYF. The chain recombines TRBV28 with TRBJ2-4; no clear D. Trimming took 4 bases from V and 7 from J, leaving 8 bases between them. Germline V gene lookup returns CDR1 MDHEN and CDR2 SYDVKM. The CDR3 has 12 residues. The full variable domain, completed using reference TRBV28 and TRBJ2-4, is DVKVTQSSRYLVKRTGEKVFLECVQDMDHENMFWYRQDPGLGLRLIYFSYDVKMKEKGDIPEGYSVSREKKERFSLILESASTNQTSMYLCASSSSGNIQYFGAGTRLSVL.

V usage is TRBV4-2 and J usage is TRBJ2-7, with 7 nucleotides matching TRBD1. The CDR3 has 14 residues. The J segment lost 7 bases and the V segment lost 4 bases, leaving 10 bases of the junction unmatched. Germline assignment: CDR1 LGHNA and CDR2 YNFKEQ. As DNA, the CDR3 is TGTGCCAGCAGCCTTGGGGACAGTCGGGAAGAGCAGTACTTC. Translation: CASSLGDSREEQYF.

CDR3 sequence (DNA): TGCAGCATACTAAGGGGACAGGGATACAATGAGCAGTTCTTC. Protein: CSILRGQGYNEQFF. This chain joins TRBV29-1 and TRBJ2-1; TRBD1 matches at 9 bases. CDR3 length equals 14 residues. The V segment lost 8 bases and the J segment 4 bases; nucleotides outside the gene matches: 9. CDR1 and CDR2 (germline): SQVTM, ANQGSEA.

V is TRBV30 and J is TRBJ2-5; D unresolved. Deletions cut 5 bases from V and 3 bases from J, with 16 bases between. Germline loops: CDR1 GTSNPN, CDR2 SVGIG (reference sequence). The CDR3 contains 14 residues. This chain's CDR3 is CAWATGWQKETQYF. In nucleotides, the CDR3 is TGTGCCTGGGCTACGGGTTGGCAGAAAGAGACCCAGTACTTC.